This T cell receptor beta chain was sequenced during a study of Ad26.COV2.S vaccination and SARS-CoV-2 variants. On the study more broadly: Enrollment placed the donor in the COV1001 Ad26.COV2.S trial arm. Into the muscle, Ad26.COV2.S was dosed once or twice, 56 days apart.

The CDR3 covers 20 residues. Trimming removed 0 bases from V and 2 bases from J; junction bases left unmatched: 14. In germline, CDR1 is MNHEY, CDR2 SMNVEV (reference sequence). General study results and limits: The TCR breadth and depth analyses may have produced an underestimate of total T cell responses.

Data came from immunoSEQ multiplex PCR; TCRdb stores just in-frame clones and leaves some out. This table has around 250,000 clones, more than 75% appearing once. A word on this clone: Its antigen remains unidentified.

Treatment indicated: some 20 received Ad26.COV2.S at low or high dose, single or two shots; roughly 5 received placebo; per-sample allocation not given. Sampling was performed 63 days after the first vaccine or placebo injection. Cohort 1b enrolled adults aged 18-55 years in Boston. This rearrangement joins TRBV27 to TRBJ1-5; 9 bases map to TRBD1. The material was peripheral blood, obtained in a trial of Ad26.COV2.S vaccine versus placebo. The receptor was isolated from a person aged 18-65 years who received the Ad26.COV2.S COVID-19 vaccine or a placebo. CDR3 in amino acids: CASSLSPVGTGRPRNQPQHF. The CDR3, as DNA: TGTGCCAGCAGTTTATCCCCTGTGGGGACAGGGCGGCCTCGCAATCAGCCCCAGCATTTT.